A selection of T cell receptor beta chains follows, all from one sample in a study of shared T cell receptors in the human thymus. Only in-frame clones appear in the TCRdb table, and some are missing; sequencing was by immunoSEQ multiplex PCR. The sample contains about 660,000 clones, roughly 88% of which appear only once. The same data also went into a second study, on human thymus T cells.

What was sequenced was thymocytes. These receptors all stem from a boy under two years old with a congenital heart defect. Each CDR3 is given with its conserved first and last residue. The D gene is left open where the match is weak. Clone size is stated in some rows and not others, as once, few, many or a class when expanded.

d_call	j_call	clone_size	v_call	cdr3_nt	cdr3_aa
NA	TRBJ2-1	NA	TRBV4-1	TGCGCCAGCAGCCAAGATCGAGTAATTTCCTACAATGAGCAGTTCTTC	CASSQDRVISYNEQFF
NA	TRBJ1-5	NA	TRBV10-3	TGTGCCATCGGGGCTGACAGAGGCAATCAGCCCCAGCATTTT	CAIGADRGNQPQHF
TRBD2	TRBJ2-1	NA	TRBV5-1	TGCGCCAGCAGCTTGGGACTAGCGGGAGGTCCGAGCTCCTACAATGAGCAGTTCTTC	CASSLGLAGGPSSYNEQFF
TRBD2	TRBJ2-2	NA	TRBV5-1	TGCGCCAGCAGCATCGGACTAGGAACCGGGGAGCTGTTTTTT	CASSIGLGTGELFF
TRBD1	TRBJ1-5	NA	TRBV27	TGTGCCGCCGGACAGGGGAAAAATCAGCCCCAGCATTTT	CAAGQGKNQPQHF
TRBD1	TRBJ1-5	NA	TRBV27	TGTGCCAGCAGCTGGAGACAGGGAACCAGCCAGCCCCAGCATTTT	CASSWRQGTSQPQHF
NA	TRBJ2-1	NA	TRBV5-5	TGTGCCAGCAGCTCCCCTTTTACGGTGGAGGATGAGCAGTTCTTC	CASSSPFTVEDEQFF
NA	TRBJ2-7	NA	TRBV5-8	TGTGCCAGCAGTTACCACAGGGTTGGGTCCTACGAGCAGTACTTC	CASSYHRVGSYEQYF
TRBD1	TRBJ2-1	NA	TRBV5-1	TGCGCCAGCAGCAGCCCCGGGACAGGGGGCAACAATGAGCAGTTCTTC	CASSSPGTGGNNEQFF
TRBD1	TRBJ1-2	NA	TRBV28	TGTGCCAGCAGTCCCCACAGGGGGCAGAACTATGGCTACACCTTC	CASSPHRGQNYGYTF
TRBD1	TRBJ2-5	NA	TRBV7-3	TGTGCCAGCAGCCCGACAGGGGCGGGGGAGACCCAGTACTTC	CASSPTGAGETQYF
NA	TRBJ2-5	NA	TRBV2	TGTGCCAGCAGGAGGGCCCCAGGAGGGTGGAAGCAGTACTTC	CASRRAPGGWKQYF
TRBD2	TRBJ2-2	few	TRBV7-3	TGTGCCAGCAGCCCAACTAGCGGGGCGAACACCGGGGAGCTGTTTTTT	CASSPTSGANTGELFF
TRBD1	TRBJ2-5	NA	TRBV5-1	TGCGCCAGCAGCCTGGGACAGGGGGGCCAAGAGACCCAGTACTTC	CASSLGQGGQETQYF
NA	TRBJ2-2	NA	TRBV6-1	TGTGCCAGCAGTGATCCCAGAGGCACCGGGGAGCTGTTTTTT	CASSDPRGTGELFF
TRBD1	TRBJ1-6	NA	TRBV5-6	TGTGCCAGCAGCTCCTACAGGGGTCCTATAGGGTCACCCCTCCACTTT	CASSSYRGPIGSPLHF
NA	TRBJ1-1	NA	TRBV9	TGTGCCAGCAGCGTAGAAAACAGCTATGACACTGAAGCTTTCTTT	CASSVENSYDTEAFF
NA	TRBJ2-1	NA	TRBV4-3	TGCGCCAGCAGCCAAGAATCCAGGGCCTCCTACAATGAGCAGTTCTTC	CASSQESRASYNEQFF
NA	TRBJ2-3	NA	TRBV28	TGTGCCAGCCTTCCCCGGGCGGGACGGGGCACAGATACGCAGTATTTT	CASLPRAGRGTDTQYF
TRBD1	TRBJ2-3	NA	TRBV5-1	TGCGCCAGCAGCTTGGCTGGGGACAGACCATACGACGATACGCAGTATTTT	CASSLAGDRPYDDTQYF
NA	TRBJ1-1	NA	TRBV6-5	TGTGCCAGCAGGGCCGGACACTACCACACTGAAGCTTTCTTT	CASRAGHYHTEAFF
TRBD2	TRBJ2-2	NA	TRBV7-8	TGTGCCAGCAGCCCTTCTCCGGGACTAGCGGGCGCGAACACCGGGGAGCTGTTTTTT	CASSPSPGLAGANTGELFF
TRBD2	TRBJ2-2	NA	TRBV27	TGTGCCAGCAGTCTCGGACTAGCCGGGGAGCTGTTTTTT	CASSLGLAGELFF